The 5 T cell receptor beta chains given below trace back to one sample, sequenced in a study of Siglec-9 on CD8 T cells in melanoma. Libraries were prepared by immunoSEQ multiplex PCR; TCRdb keeps only in-frame clonotypes and omits some of them. Among almost 30,000 clones listed, 80% were seen once. Sequencing was performed on Siglec-9- CD8+ T cells sorted from blood. These receptors came from a human donor in good health.

V usage is TRBV6-1 and J usage is TRBJ1-2, with 7 bases aligning to TRBD1. The ends lost 1 base at V and 0 bases at J; junction bases unmatched: 5. The CDR3 is made up of 16 amino acids. Per the germline V gene, CDR1 is MNHNS and CDR2 is SASEGT. The CDR3 region has the DNA TGTGCCAGCAGTGAAGTAGTAGGGGGCTCTAACTATGGCTACACCTTC. Its protein is CASSEVVGGSNYGYTF.

The gene calls are TRBV7-9 and TRBJ2-3, with 8 bases lining up with TRBD1. J lost 0 bases, V lost 4 bases, and 9 bases had no gene match. Germline V gene sequence: CDR1 SEHNR, CDR2 FQNEAQ (reference sequence). The CDR3 spans 17 residues. The CDR3 spells CASSSPGRGQSTDTQYF. The CDR3 DNA follows: TGTGCCAGCAGCTCCCCGGGCAGGGGGCAAAGCACAGATACGCAGTATTTT.

This clone was counted a few times. The chain has TRBV29-1 and TRBJ1-1; the D is unclear. In germline, CDR1 is SQVTM, CDR2 ANQGSEA. Trimming took 5 bases from V and 4 from J, leaving 11 bases between them. This CDR3 has 12 amino acids. The CDR3 is CSVNGEGTEAFF. Written as DNA, the CDR3 is TGCAGCGTTAACGGGGAGGGCACTGAAGCTTTCTTT. Supplemented by reference TRBV29-1 and TRBJ1-1, the full variable domain reads SAVISQKPSRDICQRGTSLTIQCQVDSQVTMMFWYRQQPGQSLTLIATANQGSEATYESGFVIDKFPISRPNLTFSTLTVSNMSPEDSSIYLCSVNGEGTEAFFGQGTRLTVV.

In its sample, this clone was seen once. The germline gene is not matched at one end of the junction; a read error may be the cause. The same CDR3 arises from other DNA sequences in this sample as well. The chain uses TRBV30 and TRBJ1-1; maybe TRBD1 (5 bases). Per germline, CDR1 GTSNPN and CDR2 SVGIG (reference sequence). The CDR3 spans 13 residues. CDR3 region: CAWSPDTNTEAFF. CDR3 DNA: TGCGCCTGGAGTCCGGACACGAACACTGAAGCTTTCTTT.

CDR3 nucleotide sequence: TGTGCCAGCAGCTCCCTAGCGGGAGATCCCCAAGAGACCCAGTACTTC. Residues: CASSSLAGDPQETQYF. The chain joins TRBV7-9 to TRBJ2-5; TRBD2 matches 10 bases. CDR3 length equals 16 residues. Germline V lookup: CDR1 SEHNR, CDR2 FQNEAQ (reference sequence). V shed 4 bases, J shed 1 base, and the junction held 6 bases outside the gene matches. Looking up the rest from reference TRBV7-9 and TRBJ2-5 gives the full variable domain: DTGVSQNPRHKITKRGQNVTFRCDPISEHNRLYWYRQTLGQGPEFLTYFQNEAQLEKSRLLSDRFSAERPKGSFSTLEIQRTEQGDSAMYLCASSSLAGDPQETQYFGPGTRLLVL.